Here is one T cell receptor (beta chain) with its context. The study assigned cohorts using participant-reported clinical history. The data stem from a study of blood T cell repertoires in COVID-19. The overall study: In each case, the material was cDNA or gDNA derived from T cells, B-cell-depleted T cells, or PBMCs.

The CDR3 is 15 residues long. V shed 6 bases, J shed 0 bases, and the junction held 7 bases outside the gene matches. Looked up from germline, CDR1 is MNHEY and CDR2 is SMNVEV (reference sequence). The data were produced by immunoSEQ multiplex PCR, yet TCRdb's version contains in-frame clones alone and is incomplete. The sample consists of about 140,000 clones, roughly 85% of them appearing once. The chain has TRBV27 and TRBJ1-2; 7 positions agree with TRBD1. This clonotype was obtained from a man in his forties or fifties who had recovered from COVID-19. The sequenced material came from PBMCs or T cells enriched from blood (not recorded which). The CDR3 here is CASRPSGTANYGYTF. CDR3 coding DNA: TGTGCCAGCAGGCCCTCCGGGACAGCTAACTATGGCTACACCTTC.